The 17 T cell receptor beta chains listed next were all sequenced from one sample in a study of shared clonotypes between healthy human individuals. The method was immunoSEQ multiplex PCR; TCRdb's version includes in-frame clones alone and lacks a portion of them. The sample gives about 480,000 clones, around 79% of which show up once; 10% to 15% is in the top ten. The material sequenced was PBMCs. These receptors originate from a woman in her forties in good health. Some clones in this sample may be carry-over from other donors' samples.

This clone has just one count. This chain links TRBV30 with TRBJ2-5; TRBD2 aligns across 9 bases. The end of the DNA is better explained by TRBJ2-7, so the J call may be wrong. Germline V gene sequence: CDR1 GTSNPN, CDR2 SVGIG (reference sequence). This CDR3 is built from 13 residues. CDR3 DNA: TGTGCCTGGAGTCCTCTAGCGGGAAGCGAGCAGTACTTC. Amino acids: CAWSPLAGSEQYF.

The chain joins TRBV19 to TRBJ1-4; TRBD1 might be the D (5 bases). Germline V lookup: CDR1 LNHDA, CDR2 SQIVND (reference sequence). V was shortened by 5 bases and J by 8 bases, with 15 bases between the two germline ends. The CDR3 extends over 14 amino acids. CDR3 DNA: TGTGCCAGTAGTTCCGGGGGTATCGGCGAAAAACTGTTTTTT. Residues: CASSSGGIGEKLFF.

The chain joins TRBV7-9 to TRBJ2-1; D may be TRBD1 (6 bases). In germline, CDR1 is SEHNR, CDR2 FQNEAQ (reference sequence). This CDR3 region has 14 residues. Trimming removed 3 bases from V and 7 bases from J, with 13 bases in between. This CDR3 reads CASSLGAKSNEQFF. CDR3 nucleotides: TGTGCCAGCAGCTTGGGGGCAAAGTCGAATGAGCAGTTCTTC.

The chain employs TRBV11-2 and TRBJ2-7; D could derive from TRBD1 or TRBD2 (5 bases each). V lost 4 bases and J 3 bases, leaving 13 bases between the germline ends. Germline V gene sequence: CDR1 SGHAT, CDR2 FQNNGV. This CDR3 has 14 amino acids. The CDR3 DNA is TGTGCCAGCAGCTCCGGGACCCCCAACTACGAGCAGTACTTC. Its translation: CASSSGTPNYEQYF.

This sequence joins TRBV10-3 and TRBJ1-3, with D unresolved. This CDR3 is 13 amino acids long. In germline, CDR1 is ENHRY, CDR2 SYGVKD. V gave up 6 bases and J gave up 0 bases, with 6 bases separating them. The CDR3 DNA sequence: TGTGCCATCAGAGAAAGCTCTGGAAACACCATATATTTT. Protein product: CAIRESSGNTIYF.

V and J are TRBV4-3 and TRBJ2-7; 9 bases are a match to TRBD2. V lost 0 bases and J lost 7; bases outside the gene matches: 10. The CDR3 runs 16 residues. Germline CDR1 and CDR2: LGHNA and YSLEER. The chain's CDR3 is CASSQDLGGRAREQYF. The CDR3 DNA reads as TGCGCCAGCAGCCAAGATCTGGGCGGGAGGGCGCGGGAGCAGTACTTC.

The rearrangement links TRBV7-5 to TRBJ1-2. TRBV7-5 has pseudogene status. This CDR3 comprises 16 residues. Here the CDR3 reads CVRSLTTGSPNYGYTF. CDR3 DNA sequence: TGTGTCAGAAGCCTCACAACCGGGTCCCCTAACTATGGCTACACCTTC.

The V and J genes are TRBV14 and TRBJ2-7, with TRBD1 identical over 7 bases. The CDR3 runs 13 residues. With V trimmed by 7 bases and J by 4 bases, 7 bases remained unmatched. In germline, CDR1 is SGHDN, CDR2 FVKESK. Here the CDR3 DNA reads TGTGCCAGCACCCCCACAGGGGTATACGAGCAGTACTTC. It translates to CASTPTGVYEQYF.

This chain connects TRBV7-9 to TRBJ1-1; D is possibly TRBD1 (6 bases). The germline CDR1 and CDR2 sequences are SEHNR and FQNEAQ (reference sequence). The CDR3 extends over 13 amino acids. Trimming took 6 bases from V and 6 from J, leaving 14 bases between them. CDR3 protein: CASSPWGRAEAFF. DNA of the CDR3: TGTGCCAGCAGTCCGTGGGGGCGAGCTGAAGCTTTCTTT. The entire variable domain, with the rest obtained from reference TRBV7-9 and TRBJ1-1, is as follows: DTGVSQNPRHKITKRGQNVTFRCDPISEHNRLYWYRQTLGQGPEFLTYFQNEAQLEKSRLLSDRFSAERPKGSFSTLEIQRTEQGDSAMYLCASSPWGRAEAFFGQGTRLTVV.

This clone was seen only a few times. The chain links TRBV6-4 to TRBJ1-1, with D unclear. In germline, CDR1 is MRHNA, CDR2 SNTAGT. Deletions cut 0 bases from V and 1 base from J, with 9 bases between. CDR3 length equals 15 residues. The CDR3 DNA is TGTGCCAGCAGTGACTCGCGGCACAAGAACACTGAAGCTTTCTTT. Translating gives CASSDSRHKNTEAFF.

The rearrangement links TRBV7-6 to TRBJ2-1; tentatively, D is TRBD2 (6 bases). V was trimmed by 0 bases and J by 2 bases, leaving 11 bases between them. Germline CDR1 and CDR2: SGHVS and FNYEAQ. The CDR3 covers 16 residues. The CDR3 sequence: CASSLAGGGAYNEQFF. The CDR3 nucleotides are TGTGCCAGCAGCTTAGCGGGGGGTGGCGCCTACAATGAGCAGTTCTTC. The whole variable domain, remainder taken from reference TRBV7-6 and TRBJ2-1, is GAGVSQSPRYKVTKRGQDVALRCDPISGHVSLYWYRQALGQGPEFLTYFNYEAQQDKSGLPNDRFSAERPEGSISTLTIQRTEQRDSAMYRCASSLAGGGAYNEQFFGPGTRLTVL.

This chain joins TRBV5-6 and TRBJ2-5, with D possibly matching TRBD1 (6 bases). This CDR3 has 14 amino acids. Looked up from germline, CDR1 is SGHDT and CDR2 is YYEEEE. With 4 bases removed from V and 1 base from J, the gap between germline ends came to 11 bases. The CDR3 loop reads CASSGYRVQETQYF. In nucleotides, the CDR3 is TGTGCCAGCAGCGGTTACAGGGTCCAAGAGACCCAGTACTTC. The variable domain in full, with the rest retrieved from reference TRBV5-6 and TRBJ2-5, is DAGVTQSPTHLIKTRGQQVTLRCSPKSGHDTVSWYQQALGQGPQFIFQYYEEEERQRGNFPDRFSGHQFPNYSSELNVNALLLGDSALYLCASSGYRVQETQYFGPGTRLLVL.

This clone was seen only once. The chain is built from TRBV11-2 and TRBJ2-7; D is undetermined. CDR1 SGHAT and CDR2 FQNNGV come from the germline V gene. Trimming stripped 1 base from V and 4 bases from J, with 11 bases between. The CDR3 runs to 14 residues. This chain's CDR3 is CASSLVGLGYEQYF. DNA of the CDR3: TGTGCCAGCAGCTTAGTGGGCCTCGGATACGAGCAGTACTTC.

This chain links TRBV18 with TRBJ2-7, with TRBD1 as a possible D gene (6 bases). V gave up 3 bases and J gave up 2 bases, with 14 bases separating them. CDR1 and CDR2 (germline): KGHSH, LQKENI. There are 15 residues in the CDR3. The CDR3 loop reads CASSPAQGQTYEQYF. The CDR3 nucleotides are TGTGCCAGCTCACCGGCACAGGGCCAAACCTACGAGCAGTACTTC.

Turning to this clone: Other DNA sequences within the sample encode an identical CDR3. The V call is TRBV7-3, the J call TRBJ2-3; D might be TRBD1 (5 bases). V was trimmed by 0 bases and J by 4 bases, leaving 8 bases between them. The length of the CDR3 is 14 residues. From germline, CDR1 is SGHTA and CDR2 FQGTGA. The CDR3 nucleotides read TGTGCCAGCAGCTTAACTGGGGCAGCAGATACGCAGTATTTT. This encodes CASSLTGAADTQYF. Complete variable domain (other parts from reference TRBV7-3 and TRBJ2-3): GAGVSQTPSNKVTEKGKYVELRCDPISGHTALYWYRQSLGQGPEFLIYFQGTGAADDSGLPNDRFFAVRPEGSVSTLKIQRTERGDSAVYLCASSLTGAADTQYFGPGTRLTVL.

V gene TRBV7-2 combines with J gene TRBJ2-1, with TRBD2 as a possible D gene (6 bases). The CDR3 spans 15 residues. V was trimmed by 5 bases and J by 4 bases, leaving 15 bases between them. Germline V CDR1 and CDR2: SGHTA, FQGNSA. DNA of the CDR3: TGTGCCAGCAGCCAAGAGGCGGGGAAATACAATGAGCAGTTCTTC. It yields the protein CASSQEAGKYNEQFF.

The chain has TRBV10-3 and TRBJ2-1; D perhaps matches TRBD1 (6 bases). Trimming cost V 6 bases and J 6 bases, with 12 bases left between them. The CDR3 runs 13 residues. Germline V gene lookup returns CDR1 ENHRY and CDR2 SYGVKD. The CDR3 DNA is TGTGCCATCAGGGGGGACACCTTCAATGAGCAGTTCTTC. It yields the protein CAIRGDTFNEQFF.